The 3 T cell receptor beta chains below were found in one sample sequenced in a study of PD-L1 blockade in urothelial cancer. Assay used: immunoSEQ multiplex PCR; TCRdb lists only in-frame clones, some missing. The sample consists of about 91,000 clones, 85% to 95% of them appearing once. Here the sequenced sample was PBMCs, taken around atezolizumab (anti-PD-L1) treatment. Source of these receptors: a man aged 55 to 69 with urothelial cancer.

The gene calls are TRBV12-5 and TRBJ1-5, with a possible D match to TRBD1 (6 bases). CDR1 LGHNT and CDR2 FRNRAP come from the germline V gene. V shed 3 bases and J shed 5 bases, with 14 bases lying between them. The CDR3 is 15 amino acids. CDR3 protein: CASGFRDTEDQPQHF. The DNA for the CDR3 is TGTGCTAGTGGTTTCCGGGACACCGAAGATCAGCCCCAGCATTTT.

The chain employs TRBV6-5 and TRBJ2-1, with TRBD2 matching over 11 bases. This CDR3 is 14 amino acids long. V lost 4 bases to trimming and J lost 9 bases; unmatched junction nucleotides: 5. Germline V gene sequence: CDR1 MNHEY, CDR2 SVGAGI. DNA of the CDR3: TGTGCCAGCAGTTTTAGCGGGAGGGCCTCTGAGCAGTTCTTC. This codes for CASSFSGRASEQFF.

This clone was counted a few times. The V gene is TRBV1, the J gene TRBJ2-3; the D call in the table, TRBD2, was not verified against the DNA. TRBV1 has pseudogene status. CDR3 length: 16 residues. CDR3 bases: TGCACCAGCAGCCAAGATCCTGTGGGAGGGCCAGATACGCAGTATTTT. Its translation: CTSSQDPVGGPDTQYF.